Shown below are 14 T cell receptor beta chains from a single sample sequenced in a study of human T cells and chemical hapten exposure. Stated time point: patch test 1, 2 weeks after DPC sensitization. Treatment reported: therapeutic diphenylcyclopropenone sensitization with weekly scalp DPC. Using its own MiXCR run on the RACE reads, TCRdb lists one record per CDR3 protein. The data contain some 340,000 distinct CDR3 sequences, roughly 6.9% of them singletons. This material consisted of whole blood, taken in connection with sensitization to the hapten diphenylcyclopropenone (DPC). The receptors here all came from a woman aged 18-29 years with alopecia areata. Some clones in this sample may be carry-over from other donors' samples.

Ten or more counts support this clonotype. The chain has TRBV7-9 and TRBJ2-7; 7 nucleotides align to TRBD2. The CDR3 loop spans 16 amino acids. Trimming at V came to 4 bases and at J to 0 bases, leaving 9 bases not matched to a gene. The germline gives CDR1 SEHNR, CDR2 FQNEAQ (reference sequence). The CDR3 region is CASSSLVGGSSYEQYF. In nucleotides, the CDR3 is TGTGCCAGCAGCTCCCTCGTCGGCGGGAGCTCCTACGAGCAGTACTTC.

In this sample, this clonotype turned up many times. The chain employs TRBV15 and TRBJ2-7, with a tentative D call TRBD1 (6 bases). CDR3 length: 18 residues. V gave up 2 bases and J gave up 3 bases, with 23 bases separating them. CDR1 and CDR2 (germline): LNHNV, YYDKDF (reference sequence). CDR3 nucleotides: TGTGCCACCAGCAGATCCCCGGGGACAAAGGGGCTGGACTACGAGCAGTACTTC. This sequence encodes CATSRSPGTKGLDYEQYF. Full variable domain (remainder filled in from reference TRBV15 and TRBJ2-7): DAMVIQNPRYQVTQFGKPVTLSCSQTLNHNVMYWYQQKSSQAPKLLFHYYDKDFNNEADTPDNFQSRRPNTSFCFLDIRSPGLGDTAMYLCATSRSPGTKGLDYEQYFGPGTRLTVT.

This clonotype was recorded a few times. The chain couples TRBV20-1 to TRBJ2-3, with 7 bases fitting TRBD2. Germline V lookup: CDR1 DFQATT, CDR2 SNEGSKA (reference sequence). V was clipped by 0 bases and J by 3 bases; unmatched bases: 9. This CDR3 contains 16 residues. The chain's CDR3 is CSARERGPSGTDTQYF. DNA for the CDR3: TGCAGTGCTAGAGAGAGGGGCCCTAGCGGAACAGATACGCAGTATTTT.

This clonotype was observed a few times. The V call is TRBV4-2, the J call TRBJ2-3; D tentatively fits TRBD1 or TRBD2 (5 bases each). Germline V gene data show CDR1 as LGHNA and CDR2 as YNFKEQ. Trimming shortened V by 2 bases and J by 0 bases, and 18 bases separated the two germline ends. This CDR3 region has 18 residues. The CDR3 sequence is CASSQTPGPPSSTDTQYF. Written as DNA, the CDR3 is TGTGCCAGCAGCCAAACGCCGGGACCACCATCTAGCACAGATACGCAGTATTTT.

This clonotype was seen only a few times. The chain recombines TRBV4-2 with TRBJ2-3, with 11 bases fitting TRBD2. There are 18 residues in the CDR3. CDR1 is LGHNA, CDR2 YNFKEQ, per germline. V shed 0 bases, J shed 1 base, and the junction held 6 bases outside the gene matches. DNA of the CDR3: TGTGCCAGCAGCCAAGATCGGGCTAGCGGGGGGCGCACAGATACGCAGTATTTT. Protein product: CASSQDRASGGRTDTQYF.

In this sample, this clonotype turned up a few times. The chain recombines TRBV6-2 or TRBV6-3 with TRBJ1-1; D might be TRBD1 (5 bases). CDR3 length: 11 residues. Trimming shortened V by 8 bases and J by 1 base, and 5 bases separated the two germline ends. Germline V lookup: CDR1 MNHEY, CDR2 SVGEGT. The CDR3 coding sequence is TGTGCCAGCCAGGGGAACACTGAAGCTTTCTTT. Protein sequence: CASQGNTEAFF.

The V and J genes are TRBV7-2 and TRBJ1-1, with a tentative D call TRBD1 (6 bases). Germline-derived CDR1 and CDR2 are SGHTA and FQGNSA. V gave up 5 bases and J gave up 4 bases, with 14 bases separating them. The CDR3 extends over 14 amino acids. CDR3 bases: TGTGCCAGCAGCCTCCAACAGGGACTCACTGAAGCTTTCTTT. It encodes CASSLQQGLTEAFF.

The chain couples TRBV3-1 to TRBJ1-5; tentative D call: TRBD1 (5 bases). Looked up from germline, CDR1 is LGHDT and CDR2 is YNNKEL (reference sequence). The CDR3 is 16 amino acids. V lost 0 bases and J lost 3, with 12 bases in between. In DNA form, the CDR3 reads TGTGCCAGCAGCCAAGAAGGGGCGGGTTACAATCAGCCCCAGCATTTT. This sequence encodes CASSQEGAGYNQPQHF.

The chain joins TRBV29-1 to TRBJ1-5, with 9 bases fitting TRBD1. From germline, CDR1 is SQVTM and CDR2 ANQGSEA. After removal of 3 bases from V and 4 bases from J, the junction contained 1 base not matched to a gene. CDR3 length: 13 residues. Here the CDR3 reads CSVETGGNQPQHF. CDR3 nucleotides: TGCAGCGTTGAGACAGGGGGGAATCAGCCCCAGCATTTT.

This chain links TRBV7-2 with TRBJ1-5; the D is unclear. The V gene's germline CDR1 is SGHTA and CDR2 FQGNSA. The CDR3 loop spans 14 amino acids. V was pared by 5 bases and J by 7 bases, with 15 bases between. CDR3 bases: TGTGCCAGCAGCCTCGTTTACGGAGGACAGCCCCAGCATTTT. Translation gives CASSLVYGGQPQHF.

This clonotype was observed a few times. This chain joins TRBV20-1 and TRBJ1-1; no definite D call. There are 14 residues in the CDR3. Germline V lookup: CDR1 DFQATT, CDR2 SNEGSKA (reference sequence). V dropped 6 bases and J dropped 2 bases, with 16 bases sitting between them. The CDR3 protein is CSARRSGFNTEAFF. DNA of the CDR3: TGCAGTGCCAGGAGGTCAGGATTCAACACTGAAGCTTTCTTT.

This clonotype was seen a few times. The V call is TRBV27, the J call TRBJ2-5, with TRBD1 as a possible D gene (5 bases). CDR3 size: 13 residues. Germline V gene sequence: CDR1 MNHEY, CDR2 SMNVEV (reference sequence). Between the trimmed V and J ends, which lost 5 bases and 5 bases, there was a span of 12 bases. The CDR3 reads CASSHQGRETQYF. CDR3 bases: TGTGCCAGCAGTCATCAGGGTAGGGAGACCCAGTACTTC.

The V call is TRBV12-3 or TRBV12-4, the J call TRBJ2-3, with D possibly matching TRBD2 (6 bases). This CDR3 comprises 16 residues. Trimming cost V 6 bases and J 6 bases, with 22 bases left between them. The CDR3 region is CASSQPGLGRRDTQYF. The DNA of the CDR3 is TGTGCCAGCAGCCAACCGGGACTGGGGAGAAGGGATACGCAGTATTTT.

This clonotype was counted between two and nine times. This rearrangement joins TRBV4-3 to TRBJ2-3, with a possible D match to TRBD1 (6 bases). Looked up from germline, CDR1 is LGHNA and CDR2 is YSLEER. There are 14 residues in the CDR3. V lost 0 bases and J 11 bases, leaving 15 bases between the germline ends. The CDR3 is CASSQELGAWRQYF. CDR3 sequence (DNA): TGCGCCAGCAGCCAAGAGCTGGGGGCATGGAGGCAGTATTTT.